The rows below give T cell receptor beta chains drawn from one sample of a study of T cells expressing NK-cell markers. TCRdb reworked the 5' RACE reads into one entry per CDR3 protein, no DNA. Its listing shows approximately 440,000 distinct CDR3 sequences. The specimen was blood T cells: a sorted CD56 or NKG2C T cell subset, CD4+ or CD8+ T cells, or bulk PBMC T cells (not recorded which). The receptors here all came from a woman between 50 and 59 years old in good health. Both conserved end residues are part of each CDR3.

J	V	CDR3
TRBJ1-2	TRBV24-1	CATSDFGQQGRNYGYTF
TRBJ2-6	TRBV19	CASSMPTSGANVLTF
TRBJ2-1	TRBV7-6	CASSLSGGAQFF
TRBJ2-1	TRBV5-1	CASSLVSYRVHNEQFF
TRBJ1-1	TRBV7-8	CASRYTGAKNTEAFF
TRBJ2-7	TRBV6-1	CASSEGGLTYEQYF
TRBJ2-5	TRBV3-1	CASSSRWQETQYF
TRBJ1-3	TRBV7-9	CASSSQGTGSSGNTIYF
TRBJ1-2	TRBV19	CASSSVTTGMRGYTF
TRBJ2-2	TRBV5-1	CASRPPVSGSTGELFF
TRBJ1-4	TRBV5-1	CASSFTGRRVNEKLFF
TRBJ2-1	TRBV29-1	CSVVLGPGSRFF
TRBJ1-4	TRBV10-3	CAISESGQKDEKLFF
TRBJ1-5	TRBV20-1	CSASGTGPGKPQHF
TRBJ2-5	TRBV11-2	CASSLVGLAGEETQYF
TRBJ2-2	TRBV19	CASSKTSGTSGELFF
TRBJ2-5	TRBV10-3	CAISDSGRAGETQYF
TRBJ1-1	TRBV7-8	CASRLKAGQGASTEAFF
TRBJ2-1	TRBV4-1	CASSQGRAFGQVSYNEQFF
TRBJ2-1	TRBV4-1	CASSQGAWYEQFF
TRBJ2-2	TRBV20-1	CSGSGVGTGELFF
TRBJ2-5	TRBV2	CASRRVESSTETQYF
TRBJ1-6	TRBV6-1	CASSEDGIAYNSPLHF
TRBJ2-5	TRBV29-1	CSAAGVTETQYF
TRBJ2-4	TRBV28	CASSTGLVLNIQYF
TRBJ2-4	TRBV12-3/TRBV12-4	CASSLQGNIQYF
TRBJ1-1	TRBV3-1	CASSRRPRNTEAFF
TRBJ2-7	TRBV6-2/TRBV6-3	CASRVPSRYEQYF
TRBJ2-5	TRBV5-5	CASYPGETQYF
TRBJ2-2	TRBV20-1	CSAPRDTYTGELFF
TRBJ1-4	TRBV12-3/TRBV12-4	CASSSWDKGKEKLFF
TRBJ2-1	TRBV5-1	CASSFRPTGSYNEQFF
TRBJ1-1	TRBV29-1	CSVEPIMPTEAFF
TRBJ2-5	TRBV5-1	CASSRGQGTETQYF
TRBJ2-5	TRBV29-1	CSVDEIAGETQYF
TRBJ2-3	TRBV20-1	CSASQSSGGTDTQYF
TRBJ2-1	TRBV10-2	CASRIAGGPTGEQFF
TRBJ2-1	TRBV5-1	CASSPLAGPNNEQFF
TRBJ2-1	TRBV3-1	CASSQGSGLVFF
TRBJ1-1	TRBV7-6	CASSLQGERDTEAFF
TRBJ2-1	TRBV5-1	CASSMTRYNEQFF
TRBJ2-1	TRBV10-3	CAIRSLSYNEQFF
TRBJ2-5	TRBV2	CSSSETGLGRETQYF
TRBJ2-1	TRBV4-1	CASSPSESYNEQFF
TRBJ2-2	TRBV5-1	CASSLALAGGPGELFF
TRBJ2-3	TRBV11-2	CASSSSRGRFIEREQDKTQYF
TRBJ2-2	TRBV14	CASSQDLAGGPAGELFF
TRBJ2-1	TRBV11-2	CASRRQGSSYNEQFF
TRBJ2-5	TRBV5-1	CAISFRGGLQETQYF
TRBJ2-2	TRBV3-1	CASSQDPVAGSGGELFF
TRBJ2-3	TRBV27	CASSIWTSLGTDTQYF
TRBJ2-5	TRBV11-2	CASSPPGTTMGAQYF
TRBJ2-1	TRBV7-2	CASTQDRGVRGEQFF
TRBJ2-7	TRBV29-1	CSVEPGLSHLPYEQYF